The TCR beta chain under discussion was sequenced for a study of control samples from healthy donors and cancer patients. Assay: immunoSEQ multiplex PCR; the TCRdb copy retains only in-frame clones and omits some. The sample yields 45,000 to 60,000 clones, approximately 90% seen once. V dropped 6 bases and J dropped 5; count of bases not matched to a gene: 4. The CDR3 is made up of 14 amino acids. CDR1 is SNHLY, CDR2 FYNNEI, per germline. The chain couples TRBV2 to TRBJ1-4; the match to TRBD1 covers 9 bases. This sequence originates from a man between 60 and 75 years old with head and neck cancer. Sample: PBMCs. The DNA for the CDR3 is TGTGCCAGCAGGACCGGGACAGGGAATGAAAAACTGTTTTTT. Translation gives CASRTGTGNEKLFF.